The entry below gives a single T cell receptor beta chain sequence along with its context. The data are from a study of neoadjuvant anti-PD-1 for oral cavity cancer. The data were produced by immunoSEQ multiplex PCR, yet TCRdb's version contains in-frame clones alone and is incomplete. This sample yields over 30,000 clones, of which about 83% are seen a single time; roughly 3.4% belongs to the top ten. The V and J ends lost 5 bases and 0 bases respectively, with 17 bases between them. Germline values: CDR1 SGHVS, CDR2 FNYEAQ. CDR3 length: 17 amino acids. The TCR was taken from a person between 40 and 85 years old with oral cavity squamous cell carcinoma. The chain is built from TRBV7-6 and TRBJ1-3, with a possible D match to TRBD1 (6 bases). Material: PBMCs, obtained before nivolumab (anti-PD-1) treatment. The CDR3 sequence is CASSPLLGHTSGNTIYF. DNA for the CDR3: TGTGCCAGCAGCCCCTTACTGGGACATACCTCTGGAAACACCATATATTTT.